A single sample gave rise to the 14 T cell receptor beta chains below, sequenced in a study of regulatory T cells in long-lasting Graves disease. The time point was: persistent/refractory GD, antithyroid drugs over 5 years with positive TRAb. Isolated PBMC RNA provided the starting material for the TCR library. Libraries of TCR beta came from iRepertoire HTBI primers plus Arm-PCR of CDR3 regions. TCRdb re-analysed the multiplex PCR reads in MiXCR, keeping a single row per CDR3 protein. The sample has 400,000 to 450,000 distinct CDR3 sequences, about a quarter seen once. Here the sequenced sample was peripheral blood mononuclear cells (PBMCs), taken when the disease was refractory, from a patient treated with antithyroid drugs. These receptors all come from a female donor with Graves disease.

This clonotype has just one count. The rearrangement joins TRBV7-9 to TRBJ1-1; D is unresolved. Germline V gives CDR1 SEHNR, CDR2 FQNEAQ (reference sequence). This CDR3 is 15 amino acids long. Trimming took 1 base from V and 1 from J, leaving 10 bases between them. The CDR3 loop reads CASSLGGWRNTEAFF. CDR3 bases: TGTGCCAGCAGCTTAGGCGGGTGGAGGAACACTGAAGCTTTCTTT.

V and J are TRBV29-1 and TRBJ1-2, with no clear D. V lost 2 bases and J lost 4, with 11 bases in between. The CDR3 has 13 residues. CDR1 and CDR2 from the germline V gene are SQVTM and ANQGSEA. DNA of the CDR3: TGCAGCGTTGAACCGCTTTATCCCTATGGCTACACCTTC. As protein: CSVEPLYPYGYTF.

The DNA of the CDR3 is TGTGCCAGCAGTTCTCTCAGGGTCAGGGAGACCACTGAAGCTTTCTTT. Protein sequence: CASSSLRVRETTEAFF. This rearrangement joins TRBV7-9 to TRBJ1-1; weak D call: TRBD1 (5 bases). V was shortened by 6 bases and J by 4 bases, with 21 bases between the two germline ends. This CDR3 has 16 amino acids. CDR1 and CDR2 from the germline V gene are SEHNR and FQNEAQ (reference sequence).

This clonotype was recorded only once. The chain employs TRBV7-2 and TRBJ1-6, with 7 bases that match TRBD1. The germline V gene has CDR1 SGHTA and CDR2 FQGNSA. The CDR3 totals 16 residues. V shed 5 bases, J shed 9 bases, and the junction held 13 bases outside the gene matches. Here the CDR3 reads CASSAPGGVAFSPLHF. CDR3 nucleotides: TGTGCCAGCAGCGCCCCAGGGGGGGTCGCGTTTTCACCCCTCCACTTT.

This clonotype was detected ten times or more. The CDR3 loop reads CAISGTANTGELFF. In DNA, the CDR3 is TGTGCCATCAGCGGGACAGCGAACACCGGGGAGCTGTTTTTT. The rearrangement links TRBV10-3 to TRBJ2-2, with 7 bases that match TRBD1. The V gene's germline CDR1 is ENHRY and CDR2 SYGVKD. V trimming: 6 bases; J trimming: 0 bases; junction bases outside the gene matches: 1. CDR3 size: 14 residues.

The genes are TRBV5-4 and TRBJ1-4; D gene uncertain. Trimming shortened V by 3 bases and J by 4 bases, and 16 bases separated the two germline ends. The V gene's germline CDR1 is SGHNT and CDR2 YYREEE (reference sequence). The CDR3 totals 16 residues. In DNA form, the CDR3 reads TGTGCCAGCAGCTCGGATCCAGCGGTGTTTAATGAAAAACTGTTTTTT. It codes for CASSSDPAVFNEKLFF.

This clonotype was detected once. This sequence joins TRBV7-9 and TRBJ1-2, with 7 bases that match TRBD1. Germline-derived CDR1 and CDR2 are SEHNR and FQNEAQ (reference sequence). The CDR3 is 16 amino acids. After removal of 2 bases from V and 2 bases from J, the junction contained 8 bases not matched to a gene. The CDR3 loop is CASSLSGTVPNYGYTF. CDR3 sequence (DNA): TGTGCCAGCAGCTTATCAGGGACAGTTCCAAACTATGGCTACACCTTC.

The chain is built from TRBV7-9 and TRBJ1-4, with 7 nucleotides matching TRBD1. The CDR3 spans 13 residues. J lost 5 bases, V lost 6 bases, and 3 bases had no gene match. CDR1 and CDR2 (germline): SEHNR, FQNEAQ (reference sequence). Written as DNA, the CDR3 is TGTGCCAGCAGGCAGACAGGGAATGAAAAACTGTTTTTT. This encodes CASRQTGNEKLFF. The full variable domain, rest sourced from reference TRBV7-9 and TRBJ1-4, is DTGVSQNPRHKITKRGQNVTFRCDPISEHNRLYWYRQTLGQGPEFLTYFQNEAQLEKSRLLSDRFSAERPKGSFSTLEIQRTEQGDSAMYLCASRQTGNEKLFFGSGTQLSVL.

J is TRBJ2-3 and V is TRBV12-3 or TRBV12-4; 9 positions match TRBD2. Trimming removed 7 bases from V and 0 bases from J; junction bases left unmatched: 5. The CDR3 covers 15 residues. The CDR3, as DNA: TGTGCCAGCAAGGAGACTAGCGGAAGCACAGATACGCAGTATTTT. Protein sequence: CASKETSGSTDTQYF.

This clonotype was observed once. A clone one base away is much larger, so this may be a read error. This is likely a read error, given that the CDR3 carries no conserved phenylalanine or tryptophan at its end. The chain recombines TRBV11-2 with TRBJ1-5, with D uncertain. The CDR3 sequence is 16 residues long. V shed 3 bases and J shed 4 bases, with 16 bases lying between them. Per germline, CDR1 SGHAT and CDR2 FQNNGV. The CDR3 protein is CASSLGSDPGNQPQHS. The CDR3 nucleotides read TGTGCCAGCAGCTTGGGTTCGGACCCCGGGAATCAGCCCCAGCATTCT.

This chain links TRBV12-3 or TRBV12-4 with TRBJ2-6, with D perhaps matching TRBD1 or TRBD2 (5 bases each). CDR3 size: 15 residues. V lost 5 bases to trimming and J lost 1 base, with 9 bases between them. The CDR3 loop reads CASSVGTSGANVLTF. CDR3 in DNA: TGTGCCAGCAGTGTCGGGACGTCTGGGGCCAACGTCCTGACTTTC.

Many counts were recorded for this clonotype. This sequence joins TRBV12-5 and TRBJ1-5; D remains ambiguous. From germline, CDR1 is LGHNT and CDR2 FRNRAP. V dropped 6 bases and J dropped 3 bases, with 15 bases sitting between them. The CDR3 consists of 15 residues. The CDR3 is CASGRPRADNQPQHF. The DNA for the CDR3 is TGTGCTAGTGGCCGCCCCCGGGCAGACAATCAGCCCCAGCATTTT.

In the case of this clonotype: This clone may be a read error of a much larger clone one base away. The chain is built from TRBV28 and TRBJ1-2, with D perhaps matching TRBD1 (6 bases). With 3 bases removed from V and 7 bases from J, the gap between germline ends came to 15 bases. The germline V gene encodes CDR1 MDHEN and CDR2 SYDVKM. This CDR3 region has 14 residues. This CDR3 is CASSFQTGAGGYTF. The CDR3 nucleotides are TGTGCCAGCAGTTTTCAGACGGGGGCGGGTGGCTACACCTTC.

Only a few counts were recorded for this clonotype. J is TRBJ1-2 and V is TRBV20-1; 9 positions agree with TRBD1. The V segment lost 4 bases and the J segment 8 bases; nucleotides outside the gene matches: 11. Germline V gene sequence: CDR1 DFQATT, CDR2 SNEGSKA (reference sequence). The CDR3 runs to 14 residues. In nucleotides, the CDR3 is TGCAGTGCTATTCGACAGGGGGTAGGAGAGGGCTACACCTTC. Translated: CSAIRQGVGEGYTF.